This TCR beta chain was captured by sequencing in a study of cytomegalovirus exposure and HLA in healthy donors. Sequenced by immunoSEQ multiplex PCR; TCRdb stores in-frame clones only, minus some. The repertoire has about 220,000 clones, 75% to 95% of them found once; the top ten carry approximately 1.1%. V was clipped by 8 bases and J by 1 base, with 9 bases between them. Germline lookup yields CDR1 GTSNPN and CDR2 SVGIG (reference sequence). The CDR3 extends over 12 amino acids. Study results and caveats: The study labeled 150 to 200 TCR beta chains cytomegalovirus-associated. TCR clusters originating in the first cohort tended to co-occur in the 120 validation repertoires, according to a later analysis. Diagnosis of cytomegalovirus status made by the classifier reportedly showed high specificity and sensitivity.

The study drew the donors from its 120-subject validation cohort, separate from the roughly 710-subject first cohort. As to this clone: Its target is unknown.

The specimen sequenced was PBMCs. The clonotype comes from a woman between 18 and 30 years old in good health and CMV-seronegative. The chain couples TRBV30 to TRBJ1-3; no clear D gene. CDR3 sequence reads: CALSESGNTIYF. The CDR3 nucleotides read TGTGCCCTCTCGGAGTCTGGAAACACCATATATTTT.